Sequencing of this TCR beta chain was carried out in a study of cytotoxic CD8 clonotypes in ibrutinib-treated CLL. Study-wide background: The samples contained 260,000 or so productive templates on average. They also contained an average of about 91,000 productive rearrangements.

Only in-frame clones appear in the TCRdb table, and some are missing; sequencing was by immunoSEQ multiplex PCR. The top ten hold 20% to 30% of the sample, which has roughly 53,000 clones, approximately 50% seen once. The source of roughly 2 micrograms of genomic DNA for TCR beta libraries was cryopreserved PBMCs. Trimming took 4 bases from V and 10 from J, leaving 21 bases between them. Per the germline V gene, CDR1 is SGHRS and CDR2 is YFSETQ. The CDR3 length is 15 residues. With regard to this clone: Its specificity is not known.

Findings and caveats of the study: Upon ibrutinib response clonality rose, and upon progression it fell back toward baseline.

The starting material was PBMCs, obtained at disease progression, from a patient treated with ibrutinib. The chain combines TRBV5-1 with TRBJ2-1, with D tentatively TRBD1 or TRBD2 (5 bases each). The TCR originated in a human donor with chronic lymphocytic leukemia. The CDR3 DNA is TGCGCCAGCAGCCTCTATGTGGGGGTATTAAGCGAGCAGTTCTTC. Translation gives CASSLYVGVLSEQFF.